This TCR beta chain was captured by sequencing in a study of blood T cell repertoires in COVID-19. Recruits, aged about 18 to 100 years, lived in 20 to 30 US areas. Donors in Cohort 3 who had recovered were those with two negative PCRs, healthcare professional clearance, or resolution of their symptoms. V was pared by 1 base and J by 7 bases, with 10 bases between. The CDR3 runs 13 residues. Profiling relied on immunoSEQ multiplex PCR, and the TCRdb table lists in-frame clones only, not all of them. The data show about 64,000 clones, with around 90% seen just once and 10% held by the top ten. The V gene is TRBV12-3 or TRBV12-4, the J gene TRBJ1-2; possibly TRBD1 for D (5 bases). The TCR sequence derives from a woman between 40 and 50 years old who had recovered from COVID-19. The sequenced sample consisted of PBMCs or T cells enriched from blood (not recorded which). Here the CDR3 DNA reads TGTGCCAGCAGTTTAGGGGGGGACTCTGGCTACACCTTC. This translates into CASSLGGDSGYTF.